Listed below are T cell receptor beta chains from one sample, sequenced in a study of CD8+CD57+ T cells in acquired aplastic anemia. TCRdb recomputed calls from the reads with MiXCR, one row per CDR3 protein. The sample lists under 250,000 distinct CDR3 sequences, 65% occurring once. Specimen: sorted CD4+, CD8+, or CD8+CD57+ T cells (not recorded which) from PBMCs. These receptors were obtained from a human donor with aplastic anemia. Each CDR3 is given with its conserved first and last residue. A D gene is named only where the DNA matches it firmly. Clone size is not always given. Where it is, it says once, few, many or a class for expanded clones.

clone size: .; V gene: TRBV20-1; D gene: TRBD2; J gene: TRBJ2-1; CDR3 DNA: TGCAGTGCTAGAGATACGGGGCCTAGCGGGGGCTATGAGCAGTTCTTC; CDR3 protein: CSARDTGPSGGYEQFF
clone size: .; V gene: TRBV11-3; D gene: .; J gene: TRBJ1-1; CDR3 DNA: TGTGCCAGCAGCCGTAGTGGGGGGGTCACTGAAGCTTTCTTT; CDR3 protein: CASSRSGGVTEAFF
clone size: .; V gene: TRBV4-3; D gene: .; J gene: TRBJ2-3; CDR3 DNA: TGCGCCAGCAGCCAAGGACTTTCGAGCACAGATACGCAGTATTTT; CDR3 protein: CASSQGLSSTDTQYF
clone size: .; V gene: TRBV7-9; D gene: .; J gene: TRBJ1-1; CDR3 DNA: TGTGCCAGCAGCCTAGGGGGGGGATACTCTGAAGCTTTCTTT; CDR3 protein: CASSLGGGYSEAFF
clone size: .; V gene: TRBV6-2/TRBV6-3; D gene: TRBD1; J gene: TRBJ2-7; CDR3 DNA: TGTGCCAGCAGTGGCGATCATGGGACAGGTTTCTCCTACGAGCAGTACTTC; CDR3 protein: CASSGDHGTGFSYEQYF
clone size: many; V gene: TRBV6-1; D gene: TRBD1; J gene: TRBJ1-5; CDR3 DNA: TGTGCCAGCAGTCAGGGGGGGCAGCCCCAGCATTTT; CDR3 protein: CASSQGGQPQHF
clone size: .; V gene: TRBV20-1; D gene: TRBD2; J gene: TRBJ2-1; CDR3 DNA: TGCAGTGCTAGTCTAGCGGGAGCCAGGCATGAGCAGTTCTTC; CDR3 protein: CSASLAGARHEQFF
clone size: few; V gene: TRBV5-8; D gene: TRBD2; J gene: TRBJ2-3; CDR3 DNA: TGTGCCAGCAGGATGGCGGGAGTGGGGTCGGGTACGCAGTATTTT; CDR3 protein: CASRMAGVGSGTQYF
clone size: once; V gene: TRBV11-3; D gene: TRBD2; J gene: TRBJ2-5; CDR3 DNA: TGTGCCAAAAGGACTAGCGGGGGACGGGAGACCCAGTACTTC; CDR3 protein: CAKRTSGGRETQYF
clone size: .; V gene: TRBV14; D gene: .; J gene: TRBJ2-1; CDR3 DNA: TGTGCCAGCAGCCAAGTAGTATACGATGAGCAGTTCTTC; CDR3 protein: CASSQVVYDEQFF
clone size: once; V gene: TRBV2; D gene: .; J gene: TRBJ2-1; CDR3 DNA: TGTGCCAGCGGGGTCCTAGCACCGTCCCATTGGGAGCAGTTCTTC; CDR3 protein: CASGVLAPSHWEQFF
clone size: many; V gene: TRBV2; D gene: TRBD1; J gene: TRBJ2-5; CDR3 DNA: TGTGCCAGCAGTAGACAGGGGGCGCACCAAGAGACCCAGTACTTC; CDR3 protein: CASSRQGAHQETQYF
clone size: .; V gene: TRBV7-3; D gene: TRBD1; J gene: TRBJ2-3; CDR3 DNA: TGTGCCAGCAGCTCTAGCACTGACAGGGGAGGCACGCAGTATTTT; CDR3 protein: CASSSSTDRGGTQYF
clone size: .; V gene: TRBV24-1; D gene: .; J gene: TRBJ1-1; CDR3 DNA: TGTGCCACCAGGTCGGGGGCGGGGCTGAACACTGAAGCTTTCTTT; CDR3 protein: CATRSGAGLNTEAFF
clone size: many; V gene: TRBV5-5; D gene: TRBD2; J gene: TRBJ2-3; CDR3 DNA: TGTGCCAGCAGCTCGTTAGCGGGGGCAGATACGCAGTATTTT; CDR3 protein: CASSSLAGADTQYF
clone size: .; V gene: TRBV19; D gene: TRBD1; J gene: TRBJ1-1; CDR3 DNA: TGTGCCAGTAGTGGCTGGACAGGGAAGACTGAAGCTTTCTTT; CDR3 protein: CASSGWTGKTEAFF
clone size: once; V gene: TRBV20-1; D gene: .; J gene: TRBJ1-2; CDR3 DNA: TGCAGTGCTAGAACAATTAACTATGGCTACACTTTC; CDR3 protein: CSARTINYGYTF
clone size: few; V gene: TRBV7-8; D gene: .; J gene: TRBJ2-5; CDR3 DNA: TGTGCCAGCAGCTTAGTAGGTGCCGAGACCCAGTACTTC; CDR3 protein: CASSLVGAETQYF
clone size: .; V gene: TRBV2; D gene: .; J gene: TRBJ2-7; CDR3 DNA: TGTGCCAGCAGTATAGGAAACCCCCTACGGGCCGAGCAGTACTTC; CDR3 protein: CASSIGNPLRAEQYF
clone size: .; V gene: TRBV2; D gene: .; J gene: TRBJ2-1; CDR3 DNA: TGTGCCAGCAGCCAAGAGCTAGGGGGTGAGCAGTTCTTC; CDR3 protein: CASSQELGGEQFF
clone size: .; V gene: TRBV28; D gene: .; J gene: TRBJ2-7; CDR3 DNA: TGTGCCAGCAGTTTATCAGGTTTCTCCTACGAGCAGTACTTC; CDR3 protein: CASSLSGFSYEQYF
clone size: few; V gene: TRBV2; D gene: TRBD1; J gene: TRBJ1-1; CDR3 DNA: TGTGCCAGCAAGGTCCGTCTTGGGACAGGGGATACTGAAGCTTTCTTT; CDR3 protein: CASKVRLGTGDTEAFF
clone size: .; V gene: TRBV20-1; D gene: .; J gene: TRBJ2-7; CDR3 DNA: TGCAGTGCTAGGGCGAGTCAGGCAATCTACGAGCAGTACTTC; CDR3 protein: CSARASQAIYEQYF
clone size: few; V gene: TRBV15; D gene: .; J gene: TRBJ1-4; CDR3 DNA: TGTGCCACCGGTGGGGTGCTTAATGAAAAACTGTTTTTT; CDR3 protein: CATGGVLNEKLFF
clone size: once; V gene: TRBV15; D gene: .; J gene: TRBJ2-5; CDR3 DNA: TGTGCCACCAGCAGAGCTGCTAGCGTGGAGACCCAGTACTTC; CDR3 protein: CATSRAASVETQYF
clone size: .; V gene: TRBV20-1; D gene: .; J gene: TRBJ1-6; CDR3 DNA: TGCAGTGCTAAGTCCGGGGTCCCTAATTCACCCCTCCACTTT; CDR3 protein: CSAKSGVPNSPLHF
clone size: .; V gene: TRBV20-1; D gene: .; J gene: TRBJ2-7; CDR3 DNA: TGCAGTGCTAGAGTGGGGAGGGAGCAGTACTTC; CDR3 protein: CSARVGREQYF
clone size: few; V gene: TRBV2; D gene: .; J gene: TRBJ1-1; CDR3 DNA: TGTGCCAGCAGGAAGACGGCGAACACTGAAGCTTTCTTT; CDR3 protein: CASRKTANTEAFF
clone size: .; V gene: TRBV7-9; D gene: .; J gene: TRBJ2-1; CDR3 DNA: TGTGCCAGCAGTGGAGAGGGACAGCCTATTGGACTAGTCACTAATGGGCAGTTCTTC; CDR3 protein: CASSGEGQPIGLVTNGQFF
clone size: .; V gene: TRBV19; D gene: .; J gene: TRBJ1-1; CDR3 DNA: TGTGCCAGTAGTATTGACCTGAACACTGAAGCTTTCTTT; CDR3 protein: CASSIDLNTEAFF
clone size: .; V gene: TRBV20-1; D gene: .; J gene: TRBJ2-1; CDR3 DNA: TGCAGTGCTGAGGACCTAATAGGGCACAATGAGCAGTTCTTC; CDR3 protein: CSAEDLIGHNEQFF
clone size: .; V gene: TRBV9; D gene: .; J gene: TRBJ2-2; CDR3 DNA: TGTGCCAGCAGCGGTCACGCAGAGGCCGGGGAGCTGTTTTTT; CDR3 protein: CASSGHAEAGELFF
clone size: .; V gene: TRBV15; D gene: TRBD1; J gene: TRBJ2-5; CDR3 DNA: TGTGCCACCAATTGGGGACAGGGAATGCAAGAGACCCAGTACTTC; CDR3 protein: CATNWGQGMQETQYF
clone size: .; V gene: TRBV20-1; D gene: TRBD1; J gene: TRBJ1-1; CDR3 DNA: TGCAGTGCCTGGGACAGTTTCGAAGCTTTCTTT; CDR3 protein: CSAWDSFEAFF
clone size: .; V gene: TRBV5-6; D gene: .; J gene: TRBJ1-5; CDR3 DNA: TGTGCCAGCAGCCCGGACGGGGTCGCCTATAGCAATCAGCCCCAGCATTTT; CDR3 protein: CASSPDGVAYSNQPQHF
clone size: few; V gene: TRBV19; D gene: TRBD1; J gene: TRBJ1-2; CDR3 DNA: TGTGCCAGTAGTAAAAGCCCGGGACAGGGGCATGGCTACACCTTC; CDR3 protein: CASSKSPGQGHGYTF
clone size: .; V gene: TRBV5-1; D gene: TRBD2; J gene: TRBJ2-7; CDR3 DNA: TGCGCCAGCAGCTTGCAGCGGGGTGCTTCCTACGAGCAGTACTTC; CDR3 protein: CASSLQRGASYEQYF